Each of the 11 T cell receptor beta chains below was sequenced from the same sample in a study of regulatory T cells in long-lasting Graves disease. Time point noted: persistent/refractory GD, antithyroid drugs over 5 years with positive TRAb. The authors made the TCR library using RNA they extracted from PBMCs. CDR3-region Arm-PCR and iRepertoire HTBI primers produced the TCR beta libraries. TCRdb used MiXCR to reprocess the multiplex PCR reads, holding one entry per CDR3 protein. The sample yields 350,000 to 450,000 distinct CDR3 sequences, about a fifth seen once. The sequencing used peripheral blood mononuclear cells (PBMCs), collected when the disease was refractory, from a patient treated with antithyroid drugs. These receptors were obtained from a female donor with Graves disease.

The chain has TRBV14 and TRBJ2-7, with no clear D. The CDR3 totals 13 residues. CDR1 and CDR2 (germline): SGHDN, FVKESK. V gave up 1 base and J gave up 5 bases, with 9 bases separating them. CDR3 in amino acids: CASSQGRSHEQYF. CDR3 nucleotides: TGTGCCAGCAGCCAAGGGCGTTCCCACGAGCAGTACTTC.

J is TRBJ1-2 and V is TRBV18; D is unresolved. V was clipped by 0 bases and J by 0 bases, with 8 bases between them. In germline, CDR1 is KGHSH, CDR2 LQKENI. The CDR3 extends over 15 amino acids. Here the CDR3 DNA reads TGTGCCAGCTCACCACCGTCCCTTCCTAACTATGGCTACACCTTC. This translates into CASSPPSLPNYGYTF.

This clonotype came up many times. The rearrangement joins TRBV28 to TRBJ1-2, with TRBD1 as a possible D gene (6 bases). The V and J ends lost 4 bases and 6 bases respectively, with 18 bases between them. CDR1 and CDR2 (germline): MDHEN, SYDVKM. The CDR3 sequence is 15 residues long. The CDR3 coding sequence is TGTGCCAGCAGTTACCTAGACAGGCTGGGAGATGGCTACACCTTC. This encodes CASSYLDRLGDGYTF.

This clonotype was seen only a few times. J is TRBJ1-6 and V is TRBV9; 7 nucleotides agree with TRBD1. The CDR3 runs 15 residues. Unmatched junction bases numbered 5, after V lost 3 bases and J lost 5 bases. The V gene's germline CDR1 is SGDLS and CDR2 YYNGEE. CDR3 in amino acids: CASSAKQGNNSPLHF. The CDR3 DNA reads as TGTGCCAGCAGCGCTAAACAGGGGAATAATTCACCCCTCCACTTT. The whole variable domain, remainder taken from reference TRBV9 and TRBJ1-6, is DSGVTQTPKHLITATGQRVTLRCSPRSGDLSVYWYQQSLDQGLQFLIQYYNGEERAKGNILERFSAQQFPDLHSELNLSSLELGDSALYFCASSAKQGNNSPLHFGNGTRLTVT.

This clonotype showed up just a few times. The junction departs from germline at one end; a sequencing error may be responsible. The chain employs TRBV28 and TRBJ1-3; the D is unclear. The germline CDR1 and CDR2 sequences are MDHEN and SYDVKM. This CDR3 contains 13 residues. The CDR3 bases are TGTGCCAGCAGGACATTCTCTGGAAGCACCATATATTTT. This sequence encodes CASRTFSGSTIYF.

The chain carries TRBV7-3 and TRBJ1-6; possible D gene TRBD1, 6 bases. Looked up from germline, CDR1 is SGHTA and CDR2 is FQGTGA. This CDR3 is 14 amino acids long. V was trimmed by 4 bases and J by 10 bases, leaving 14 bases between them. The DNA for the CDR3 is TGTGCCAGCAGCTCGCAGGGGTCTGGCTCACCCCTCCACTTT. Its translation: CASSSQGSGSPLHF. Full variable domain (remainder filled in from reference TRBV7-3 and TRBJ1-6): GAGVSQTPSNKVTEKGKYVELRCDPISGHTALYWYRQSLGQGPEFLIYFQGTGAADDSGLPNDRFFAVRPEGSVSTLKIQRTERGDSAVYLCASSSQGSGSPLHFGNGTRLTVT.

This clonotype appeared many times. V usage is TRBV11-2 and J usage is TRBJ2-3, with 9 nucleotides matching TRBD2. CDR3 length: 16 amino acids. V was clipped by 0 bases and J by 6 bases; unmatched bases: 7. CDR1 SGHAT and CDR2 FQNNGV come from the germline V gene. CDR3 sequence (DNA): TGTGCCAGCAGCTTAGAACGCGGGAGGGCTGGCGATACGCAGTATTTT. The encoded protein is CASSLERGRAGDTQYF. Full variable domain (remainder filled in from reference TRBV11-2 and TRBJ2-3): EAGVAQSPRYKIIEKRQSVAFWCNPISGHATLYWYQQILGQGPKLLIQFQNNGVVDDSQLPKDRFSAERLKGVDSTLKIQPAKLEDSAVYLCASSLERGRAGDTQYFGPGTRLTVL.

This clonotype was counted at least ten times. Here the CDR3 DNA reads TGCAGCGTCGTAAACCCGGGGGAGTCCTATGGCTACACCTTC. It is translated as CSVVNPGESYGYTF. The gene calls are TRBV29-1 and TRBJ1-2; TRBD1 might be the D (5 bases). Per germline, CDR1 SQVTM and CDR2 ANQGSEA. CDR3 length equals 14 residues. Trimming removed 6 bases at V and 4 bases at J, with 18 bases between.

The rearrangement uses TRBV29-1 and TRBJ2-7, with TRBD1 identical over 8 bases. Germline assignment: CDR1 SQVTM and CDR2 ANQGSEA. The length of the CDR3 is 15 residues. Trimming at V came to 4 bases and at J to 3 bases, leaving 11 bases not matched to a gene. DNA of the CDR3: TGCAGCGTTGGCATGACAGGGGCGTTTTTCTACGAGCAGTACTTC. This gives the protein CSVGMTGAFFYEQYF.

The chain links TRBV6-1 to TRBJ2-5; no firm D call. Germline assignment: CDR1 MNHNS and CDR2 SASEGT. The V gene lost 10 bases and the J gene lost 4 bases, with 16 bases spanning the gap. CDR3 size: 13 residues. The DNA of the CDR3 is TGTGCCACCGCAAGGCTTACTCGAGAGACCCAGTACTTC. Protein product: CATARLTRETQYF.

The J gene is TRBJ2-4, the V gene TRBV6-1; D is ambiguous. CDR1 is MNHNS and CDR2 is SASEGT in the germline V gene. CDR3 length equals 12 residues. With 6 bases removed from V and 2 bases from J, the gap between germline ends came to 5 bases. CDR3 DNA: TGTGCCAGCAGGGAGTCCAAAAACATTCAGTACTTC. This gives the protein CASRESKNIQYF.